This T cell receptor beta chain was captured by sequencing in a study of blood T cell repertoires in COVID-19. Turning to the study itself: Whether acute or convalescent, the COVID-19 samples came from the United States, Italy and Spain. T cells, B-cell-depleted T cells, or PBMCs provided the cDNA or gDNA that served as material.

This clone turned up a few times. The CDR3 loop spans 20 amino acids. CDR1 MNHEY and CDR2 SMNVEV come from the germline V gene (reference sequence). V gave up 0 bases and J gave up 0 bases, with 18 bases separating them. Original processing methods: Amplification from reference gene primers served as the basis for estimated nucleated cell counts. The assay was immunoSEQ multiplex PCR, and TCRdb's table has in-frame clones only and misses some. V, J and clone size derive from that table, while D and trimming were established from the DNA sequence. The sample has 200,000 to 300,000 clones, approximately 86% seen once.

This TCR was recovered from a woman in her 30s with acute or convalescent COVID-19. The gene calls are TRBV27 and TRBJ1-6; maybe TRBD1 (5 bases). The material sequenced was peripheral blood. Here the CDR3 reads CASSLSNPGHSSSYNSPLHF. CDR3 DNA sequence: TGTGCCAGCAGTTTATCGAACCCTGGACACTCCAGCTCCTATAATTCACCCCTCCACTTT.